Following are 7 T cell receptor beta chains from one sample sequenced in a study of blood T cell repertoires in COVID-19. Produced via immunoSEQ multiplex PCR; TCRdb's table is partial and in-frame only. The table has over 90,000 clones, around 90% seen once. Sequencing used peripheral blood. The origin of the receptors is a man aged 50 to 60 in a cohort sampled during active COVID-19.

The V gene is TRBV9, the J gene TRBJ1-1; D unclear. The germline V gene encodes CDR1 SGDLS and CDR2 YYNGEE. V was cut by 0 bases and J by 0 bases, with 9 bases left in between. This CDR3 is built from 15 residues. CDR3 bases: TGTGCCAGCAGCGTAGTTAACAGCATGAACACTGAAGCTTTCTTT. Translation: CASSVVNSMNTEAFF.

The rearrangement joins TRBV5-1 to TRBJ2-7, with 9 bases that match TRBD1. Germline CDR1 is SGHRS and CDR2 is YFSETQ. J was trimmed by 5 bases and V by 4 bases; bases with no gene match: 7. This CDR3 region has 14 residues. CDR3 region: CASSRGTGTDEQYV. CDR3 in DNA: TGCGCCAGCAGCCGAGGGACAGGGACCGACGAGCAGTACGTC.

The chain has TRBV13 and TRBJ2-1, with 7 bases that match TRBD2. Trimming took 2 bases from V and 5 from J; bases not matched to a gene: 3. Germline V lookup: CDR1 PRHDT, CDR2 FYEKMQ (reference sequence). The CDR3 extends over 14 amino acids. CDR3 in amino acids: CASSLRGGNNEQFF. As DNA, the CDR3 is TGTGCCAGCAGCTTAAGGGGAGGGAACAATGAGCAGTTCTTC. Drawing the rest from reference TRBV13 and TRBJ2-1, the complete variable domain is AAGVIQSPRHLIKEKRETATLKCYPIPRHDTVYWYQQGPGQDPQFLISFYEKMQSDKGSIPDRFSAQQFSDYHSELNMSSLELGDSALYFCASSLRGGNNEQFFGPGTRLTVL.

This rearrangement joins TRBV6-5 to TRBJ1-1; D might be TRBD1 (6 bases). V lost 9 bases and J 5 bases, leaving 16 bases between the germline ends. Germline values: CDR1 MNHEY, CDR2 SVGAGI. The CDR3 consists of 13 residues. CDR3 residues: CASAQGPRTEAFF. CDR3 coding DNA: TGTGCCAGTGCCCAGGGGCCGAGGACTGAAGCTTTCTTT.

This clone has only a few counts. This chain links TRBV2 with TRBJ1-5, with 9 bases aligning to TRBD1. The CDR3 has 15 amino acids. V was pared by 5 bases and J by 7 bases, with 9 bases of the junction left unmatched. Germline CDR1 SNHLY, CDR2 FYNNEI. The CDR3 here is CASSRTGEGAQPQHF. The CDR3 bases are TGTGCCAGCAGTAGGACAGGGGAAGGGGCCCAGCCCCAGCATTTT.

CDR3 in DNA: TGTGCCAGCAGTCACCCGGGGGGGACTAGGCCGTTCTTC. Translated: CASSHPGGTRPFF. The chain carries TRBV12-3 or TRBV12-4 and TRBJ2-1; 8 nucleotides agree with TRBD2. This CDR3 comprises 13 residues. V lost 5 bases to trimming and J lost 15 bases; unmatched junction nucleotides: 12.

The genes are TRBV6-6 and TRBJ1-1, with a weak D call TRBD1 (5 bases). Germline V gene sequence: CDR1 MNHNY, CDR2 SVGAGI (reference sequence). CDR3 size: 13 residues. Trimming removed 6 bases at V and 1 base at J, with 9 bases between. The CDR3 region has the DNA TGTGCCAGCAGGCAGGGCCAGAACACTGAAGCTTTCTTT. It codes for CASRQGQNTEAFF.